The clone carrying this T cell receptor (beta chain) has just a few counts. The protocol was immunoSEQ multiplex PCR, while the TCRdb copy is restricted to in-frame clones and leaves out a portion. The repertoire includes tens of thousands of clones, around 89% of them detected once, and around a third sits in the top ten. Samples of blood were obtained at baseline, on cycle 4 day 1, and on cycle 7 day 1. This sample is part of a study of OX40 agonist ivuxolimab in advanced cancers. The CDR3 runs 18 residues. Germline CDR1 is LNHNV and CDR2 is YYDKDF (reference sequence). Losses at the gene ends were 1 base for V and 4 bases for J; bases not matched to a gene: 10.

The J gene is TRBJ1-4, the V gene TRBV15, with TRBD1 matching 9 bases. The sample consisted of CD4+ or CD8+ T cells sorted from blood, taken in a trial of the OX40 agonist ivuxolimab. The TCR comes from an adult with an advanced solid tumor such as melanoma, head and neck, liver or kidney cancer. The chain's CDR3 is CATSRGLGTGPGNEKLFF. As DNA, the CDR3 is TGTGCCACCAGCAGAGGTCTCGGGACAGGGCCGGGTAATGAAAAACTGTTTTTT. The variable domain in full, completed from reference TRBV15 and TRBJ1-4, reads DAMVIQNPRYQVTQFGKPVTLSCSQTLNHNVMYWYQQKSSQAPKLLFHYYDKDFNNEADTPDNFQSRRPNTSFCFLDIRSPGLGDTAMYLCATSRGLGTGPGNEKLFFGSGTQLSVL.